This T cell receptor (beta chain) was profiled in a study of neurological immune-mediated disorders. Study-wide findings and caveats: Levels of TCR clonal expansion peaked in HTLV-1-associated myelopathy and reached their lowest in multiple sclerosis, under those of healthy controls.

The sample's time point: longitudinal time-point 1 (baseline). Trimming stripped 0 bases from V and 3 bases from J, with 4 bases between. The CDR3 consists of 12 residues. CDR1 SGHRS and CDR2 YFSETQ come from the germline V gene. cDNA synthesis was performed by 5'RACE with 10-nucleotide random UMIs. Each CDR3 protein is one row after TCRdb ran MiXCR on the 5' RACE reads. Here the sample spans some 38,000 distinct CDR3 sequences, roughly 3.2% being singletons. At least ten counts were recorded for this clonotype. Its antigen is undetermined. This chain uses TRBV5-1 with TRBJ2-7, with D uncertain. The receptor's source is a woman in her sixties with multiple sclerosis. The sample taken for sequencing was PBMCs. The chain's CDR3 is CASSLGHYEQYF. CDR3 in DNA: TGCGCCAGCAGCTTGGGACACTACGAGCAGTACTTC.